Below, 11 T cell receptor beta chains from the same sample are listed, as sequenced in a study of CXCR3-negative and CXCR3-positive naive CD8 T cells. General observations from the study: Compared with CXCR3-negative naive cells, CXCR3-positive naive cells showed more hydrophobic TRB CDR3s.

Each TRB cDNA library was prepared by 5' RACE (with UMI labels). TCRdb reprocessed the 5' RACE reads, with one entry per CDR3 protein and no DNA. Its table records some 150,000 distinct CDR3 sequences. No cognate antigen is known for these TCRs. Material for sequencing was naive CXCR3+ CD8+ T cells from blood. Subset reported: CD45RO-CCR7+CD27+CD95- naive CD8+ T cells expressing CXCR3 (TNR3+). The receptors come from a human donor in good health. Some clones in this sample may be carry-over from other donors' samples.

The CDR3 protein is CSVEVGQGANYGYTF. V usage is TRBV29-1 and J usage is TRBJ1-2; TCRdb designates TRBD1, a call that cannot be tested without DNA. Germline V lookup: CDR1 SQVTM, CDR2 ANQGSEA. This CDR3 has 15 amino acids.

This chain links TRBV11-1 with TRBJ2-2. Germline V gene data show CDR1 as SGHAT and CDR2 as FQDESV (reference sequence). This CDR3 comprises 16 residues. CDR3 amino acids: CASRHATLMNTGELFF.

The chain employs TRBV4-3 and TRBJ2-3; the D gene TCRdb calls, TRBD2, cannot be checked with no DNA. Per germline, CDR1 LGHNA and CDR2 YSLEER. The CDR3 is 15 residues long. CDR3 amino acids: CASSPIAGGTDTQYF.

The CDR3 sequence is CASSYLGPNNEQFF. The chain has TRBV28 and TRBJ2-1. This CDR3 comprises 14 residues. Looked up from germline, CDR1 is MDHEN and CDR2 is SYDVKM. The full variable domain, completed using reference TRBV28 and TRBJ2-1, is DVKVTQSSRYLVKRTGEKVFLECVQDMDHENMFWYRQDPGLGLRLIYFSYDVKMKEKGDIPEGYSVSREKKERFSLILESASTNQTSMYLCASSYLGPNNEQFFGPGTRLTVL.

The V gene is TRBV7-9, the J gene TRBJ1-4; checking the TCRdb D call of TRBD1 is not possible without DNA. Germline lookup yields CDR1 SEHNR and CDR2 FQNEAQ (reference sequence). The CDR3 is 16 amino acids. CDR3 sequence reads: CASSFLLQGSGEKLFF.

The chain joins TRBV6-2 or TRBV6-3 to TRBJ2-2; TCRdb's assignment of TRBD2 cannot be checked, as there is no DNA. The CDR3 has 16 amino acids. Germline CDR1 MNHEY, CDR2 SVGEGT. The CDR3 is CASSQTSSDNTGELFF.

The V call is TRBV29-1, the J call TRBJ2-7; with no DNA, the TCRdb D assignment of TRBD1 cannot be verified. CDR3 length: 14 amino acids. The germline V gene has CDR1 SQVTM and CDR2 ANQGSEA. CDR3 sequence: CSAWGGTAGYEQYF.

J is TRBJ2-7 and V is TRBV5-1. The CDR3 is made up of 13 amino acids. Germline CDR1 is SGHRS and CDR2 is YFSETQ. The CDR3 region is CASRGRLADEQYF.

This sequence joins TRBV20-1 and TRBJ1-2; checking the TCRdb D call of TRBD1 is not possible without DNA. The CDR3 is made up of 13 amino acids. Germline CDR1 is DFQATT and CDR2 is SNEGSKA (reference sequence). The CDR3 loop is CSARGQGTNGYTF.

V usage is TRBV6-6 and J usage is TRBJ2-7; the D call from TCRdb, TRBD1, cannot be confirmed without DNA. CDR3 size: 14 residues. The germline CDR1 and CDR2 sequences are MNHNY and SVGAGI (reference sequence). The CDR3 here is CASSYGQGVYEQYF.

V gene TRBV7-2 combines with J gene TRBJ2-7. Germline V lookup: CDR1 SGHTA, CDR2 FQGNSA. This CDR3 is 15 amino acids long. The CDR3 protein is CASSLDGQISYEQYF.